This T cell receptor (beta chain) was captured by sequencing in a study of PD-1 and CTLA-4 blockade in melanoma. This CDR3 has 13 amino acids. V was pared by 6 bases and J by 6 bases, with 11 bases between. Germline V gene lookup returns CDR1 SGHDN and CDR2 FVKESK. The table came from immunoSEQ multiplex PCR; TCRdb's copy has only in-frame clones and leaves some out. This sample has roughly 16,000 clones, with over 60% found just once. This clone is deemed medium-sized. The sample consisted of CD8+ T cells from peripheral blood, taken before anti-PD-1 treatment. The receptor was derived from a human donor with melanoma. The chain links TRBV14 to TRBJ2-2; D is uncertain. The CDR3 region has the DNA TGTGCCAGCAGTGCCGGGCGCCCCGGGGAGCTGTTTTTT. Translation gives CASSAGRPGELFF.